This T cell receptor beta chain comes out of a study of T cell repertoires in cytomegalovirus infection. About the research overall: The study used recently identified HLA-C-restricted and well-studied HLA-B-restricted CMV epitopes.

One entry per CDR3 protein, called by TCRdb with MiXCR from the reads. The profile shows a few hundred thousand distinct CDR3 sequences, roughly 21% of them singletons. Study-wide findings and caveats: HLA-C-restricted, CMV-specific TCR beta clonotypes were dominant ex vivo.

This CDR3 contains 13 residues. V lost 6 bases and J 4 bases, leaving 10 bases between the germline ends. The germline V gene encodes CDR1 MNHEY and CDR2 SVGAGI. Of note for this clonotype: The target antigen is unknown.

The TCR originated in a human donor in good health (CMV status not recorded). Some clones in this sample may be carry-over from other donors' samples. This material consisted of cultured PBMCs, taken from culture after CMV antigen stimulation. This chain joins TRBV6-5 and TRBJ1-3; unclear D gene. The DNA for the CDR3 is TGTGCCAGCAGCCAGAGTGCGGGAAACACCATATATTTT. This gives the protein CASSQSAGNTIYF.